The rows below give T cell receptor beta chains drawn from one sample of a study of identical twins. TCRdb reanalysed the 5' RACE reads using MiXCR and keeps one entry per CDR3 protein. The repertoire holds hundreds of thousands of distinct CDR3 sequences, with 8% to 9% as singletons. These data are also associated with another study on yellow fever vaccine responses in identical twins.

Sample: PBMCs. The receptor set was obtained from a woman under 30 in good health. The CDR3 runs from the conserved cysteine through the conserved F or W. Fields, in order: D gene, CDR3 length, J gene, clone size, V gene, CDR3 DNA, CDR3 protein. The D gene is left open where the match is weak. The size field is filled for only some rows; it gives once, few, many or a size class.

-	13	TRBJ1-2	-	TRBV5-1	TGCGCCAGCAGCTACGCAGGGGAGGGGGGCTACACCTTC	CASSYAGEGGYTF
-	14	TRBJ2-5	few	TRBV7-2	TGTGCCAGCAGCTTAGTTCCAGTTAGAGAGGCCCAGTACTTC	CASSLVPVREAQYF
TRBD2	16	TRBJ2-3	few	TRBV24-1	TGTGCCACCAGTGATTTGCAACGTGGGGGGGAGGATACGCAGTATTTT	CATSDLQRGGEDTQYF
TRBD1	13	TRBJ2-1	-	TRBV7-2	TGTGCCAGCAGCCGGGACAGGGAAAATGAGCAGTTCTTC	CASSRDRENEQFF
TRBD1	14	TRBJ1-2	few	TRBV19	TGTGCCAGTAGTAGTAAGGACAGGACGTATGGCTACACCTTC	CASSSKDRTYGYTF
TRBD2	19	TRBJ2-2	-	TRBV27	TGTGCCATCAGTTTAAGGGGATTGCGGGAGGTCGCCCATTCCGGGGAGCTGTTTTTT	CAISLRGLREVAHSGELFF
-	13	TRBJ1-4	few	TRBV18	TGTGCCAGCTCACCATCGGAAGGGGGAAAACTGTTTTTT	CASSPSEGGKLFF
-	14	TRBJ1-2	many	TRBV12-3/TRBV12-4	TGTGCCAGCAGTTTAAGGGAGGTCACCTATGGCTACACCTTC	CASSLREVTYGYTF
-	16	TRBJ1-1	many	TRBV7-2	TGTGCCAGCAGCTTAGATGATCGGGGTTGGAACACTGAAGCTTTCTTT	CASSLDDRGWNTEAFF
TRBD2	15	TRBJ2-2	few	TRBV4-3	TGCGCCAGCAGCCAAGTTCAGCGGGAGTTCGGGGAGCTGTTTTTT	CASSQVQREFGELFF
-	11	TRBJ1-1	-	TRBV10-3	TGTGCCATCAGTGATGACCGGGAAGCTTTCTTT	CAISDDREAFF
-	11	TRBJ2-3	-	TRBV29-1	TGCAGCGCCGTACTTGTAGATACGCAGTATTTT	CSAVLVDTQYF
TRBD2	16	TRBJ2-7	many	TRBV28	TGTGCCAGCAGTAGGACTAGCGGGAGAGGTTCCTACGAGCAGTACTTC	CASSRTSGRGSYEQYF
TRBD2	13	TRBJ2-7	many	TRBV27	TGTGCCAGCAGCCGCGGGAGGCGCTACGAGCAGTACTTC	CASSRGRRYEQYF
-	16	TRBJ2-3	many	TRBV24-1	TGTGCCACCAGTGATTCTACAGCTCCGAGGTTGTATACGCAGTATTTT	CATSDSTAPRLYTQYF
-	14	TRBJ1-2	-	TRBV6-1	TGTGCCAGCAGATTTCAGGGTCTCAACTATGGCTACACCTTC	CASRFQGLNYGYTF
-	15	TRBJ2-7	-	TRBV7-2	TGTGCCAGCAGCCCCCGTCGGGGGGCGCACAACGAGCAGTACTTC	CASSPRRGAHNEQYF
TRBD2	19	TRBJ2-1	-	TRBV3-1	TGTGCCAGCAGCCAAGAGACCCCTACCGCAGCGGGGGTCTACAATGAGCAGTTCTTC	CASSQETPTAAGVYNEQFF
-	15	TRBJ1-2	few	TRBV12-3/TRBV12-4	TGTGCCAGCACCGCCCAATTACAGGGCCCCTATGGCTACACCTTC	CASTAQLQGPYGYTF
-	14	TRBJ2-7	few	TRBV5-6	TGTGCCAGCAGCTTGGCGCAGGGAGGCCACGAGCAGTACTTC	CASSLAQGGHEQYF
-	16	TRBJ2-3	few	TRBV4-1	TGCGCCAGCAGCCATTCTCGGGGGGCGAGCACAGATACGCAGTATTTT	CASSHSRGASTDTQYF
-	16	TRBJ2-1	-	TRBV19	TGTGCCAGTAGTGTTTTTTCAGGGGCTAGGATCAATGAGCAGTTCTTC	CASSVFSGARINEQFF
-	12	TRBJ2-4	many	TRBV3-1	TGTGCCAGCAGCCAGACTGGAGACATTCAGTACTTC	CASSQTGDIQYF
-	14	TRBJ2-7	-	TRBV3-1	TGTGCCAGCAGCCAGCCCCATCCATTCTACGAGCAGTACTTC	CASSQPHPFYEQYF
TRBD2	15	TRBJ2-3	few	TRBV2	TGTGCCAGCAGTGAAAGGGGACTAGGGACAGATACGCAGTATTTT	CASSERGLGTDTQYF
TRBD2	17	TRBJ2-1	-	TRBV2	TGTGCCACCCAAGGACTAGCGGGGGGGGGGTCTTACAATGAGCAGTTCTTC	CATQGLAGGGSYNEQFF
-	12	TRBJ2-7	many	TRBV7-2	TGTGCCAGCAGCTTCGAAGGTTACGAGCAGTACTTC	CASSFEGYEQYF
TRBD1	14	TRBJ2-7	few	TRBV7-9	TGTGCCAGCAGCTCTCCAGACAGGGTCCACGAGCAGTACTTC	CASSSPDRVHEQYF
TRBD2	14	TRBJ2-2	few	TRBV7-4	TGTGCCAGCAGCTTCCGACTAGCTTGCGGGGAGCTGTTTTTT	CASSFRLACGELFF
TRBD2	15	TRBJ2-5	many	TRBV5-1	TGCGCCAGCAGCTTGTTTAGCGGGGAGGCGGAGACCCAGTACTTC	CASSLFSGEAETQYF
TRBD2	15	TRBJ2-1	many	TRBV14	TGTGCCAGCAGTCAAAGACTAGCGGACTACAATGAGCAGTTCTTC	CASSQRLADYNEQFF
-	16	TRBJ2-3	many	TRBV6-2/TRBV6-3	TGTGCCAGCAGGAGAAGCCGGGACAAATTCACAGATACGCAGTATTTT	CASRRSRDKFTDTQYF
TRBD2	17	TRBJ2-7	many	TRBV20-1	TGCAGTGCTAGAGATCCCTCCGGACTAGCTTCCTTTTACGAGCAGTACTTC	CSARDPSGLASFYEQYF
-	15	TRBJ1-6	few	TRBV9	TGTGCCAGCAGCGCATCAGGTACGCGAGGTTCACCCCTCCACTTT	CASSASGTRGSPLHF
-	18	TRBJ2-1	-	TRBV28	TGTGCCAGCAGTCCATCGGGATTCCGAACCTTCACCTACAATGAGCAGTTCTTC	CASSPSGFRTFTYNEQFF
-	15	TRBJ1-4	many	TRBV5-1	TGCGCCAGCAGCGCGGACGGCGTAACTAATGAAAAACTGTTTTTT	CASSADGVTNEKLFF
-	12	TRBJ1-5	-	TRBV3-1	TGTGCCAGCGGGGGTAGGGATCAGCCCCAGCATTTT	CASGGRDQPQHF
-	15	TRBJ2-2	many	TRBV24-1	TGTGCCACCAGTGATCCGGACAGCAACACCGGGGAGCTGTTTTTT	CATSDPDSNTGELFF
-	15	TRBJ2-2	few	TRBV7-6	TGTGCCAGCAGCTCCCGGGACCAAAGGTCGGGGGAGCTGTTTTTT	CASSSRDQRSGELFF
-	14	TRBJ2-5	few	TRBV7-7	TGTGCTAGCACCGATCGGGGGCCATGGGCGACCCAGTACTTC	CASTDRGPWATQYF
TRBD1	16	TRBJ2-7	-	TRBV4-3	TGCGCCAGCAGCCAAGATCGGGACAGGGCTTCCTACGAGCAGTACTTC	CASSQDRDRASYEQYF
-	13	TRBJ2-3	-	TRBV11-1	TGTGCCAGCAGCCCCCCAATTGGGAATACGCAGTATTTT	CASSPPIGNTQYF
-	13	TRBJ1-1	-	TRBV11-2	TGTGCCAGCATCCCCGAAGGAGCAACTGAAGCTTTCTTT	CASIPEGATEAFF
TRBD2	17	TRBJ2-3	-	TRBV20-1	TGCAGTGCTAGAGATTGGGCCGTCGCGGGGGGAGCGGATACGCAGTATTTT	CSARDWAVAGGADTQYF
TRBD1	15	TRBJ2-2	-	TRBV7-7	TGTGCTACTAAAATGGACAGGGTAAACACCGGGGAGCTGTTTTTT	CATKMDRVNTGELFF
-	15	TRBJ2-5	few	TRBV15	TGTGCCACCAGCAGAGATGGTATACAGAAAGAGACCCAGTACTTC	CATSRDGIQKETQYF
-	16	TRBJ2-1	once	TRBV28	TGTGCCAGCAGTAGAGTGGCTAGAGGGGGTTACAATGAGCAGTTCTTC	CASSRVARGGYNEQFF
-	14	TRBJ2-5	-	TRBV6-5	TGTGCCAGCAGTTTCCGGGGGCCCCAAGAGACCCAGTACTTC	CASSFRGPQETQYF